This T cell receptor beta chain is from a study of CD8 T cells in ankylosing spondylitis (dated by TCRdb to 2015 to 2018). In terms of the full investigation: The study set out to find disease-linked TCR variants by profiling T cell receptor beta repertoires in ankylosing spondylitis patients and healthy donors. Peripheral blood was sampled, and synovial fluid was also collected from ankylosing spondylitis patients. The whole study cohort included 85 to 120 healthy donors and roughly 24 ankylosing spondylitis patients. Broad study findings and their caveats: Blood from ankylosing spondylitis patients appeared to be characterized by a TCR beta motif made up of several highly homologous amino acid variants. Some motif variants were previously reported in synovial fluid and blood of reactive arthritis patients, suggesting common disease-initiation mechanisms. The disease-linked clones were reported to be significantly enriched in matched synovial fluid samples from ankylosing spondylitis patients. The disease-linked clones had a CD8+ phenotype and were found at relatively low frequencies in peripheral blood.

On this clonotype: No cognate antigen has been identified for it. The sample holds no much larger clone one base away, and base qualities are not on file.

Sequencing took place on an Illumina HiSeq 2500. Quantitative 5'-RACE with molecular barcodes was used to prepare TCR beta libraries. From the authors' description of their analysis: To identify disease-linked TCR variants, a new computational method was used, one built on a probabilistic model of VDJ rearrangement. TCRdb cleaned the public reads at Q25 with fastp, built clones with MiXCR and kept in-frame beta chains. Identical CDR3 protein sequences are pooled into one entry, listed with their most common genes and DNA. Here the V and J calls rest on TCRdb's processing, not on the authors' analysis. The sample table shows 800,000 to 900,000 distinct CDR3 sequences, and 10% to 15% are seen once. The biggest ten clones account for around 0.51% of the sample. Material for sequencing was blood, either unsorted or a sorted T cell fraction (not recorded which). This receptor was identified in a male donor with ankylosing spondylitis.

Read as DNA, the sequence is TGCGCCAGCAGCCTCGGACTAGCGGATAACTCCTACGAGCAGTACTTC. The encoded protein is CASSLGLADNSYEQYF. This chain is built from TRBV4-1 and TRBJ2-7; 10 of the junction bases match TRBD2. The CDR3 numbers 16 residues from cysteine through phenylalanine. Only the CDR3 DNA is retained, 48 bases long and in frame from the first base. CDR1 MGHRA and CDR2 YSYEKL were looked up in the germline V gene. The germline V and J ends show losses of 4 bases and 0 bases respectively, and no gene match explains 6 bases of the junction.